A single sample is the source of the 16 T cell receptor beta chains below, sequenced in a study of a mutant IDH1 vaccine in newly diagnosed glioma. Their cognate antigens are unknown. Stated time point: week 35, safety follow-up. Each dose delivered 300 ug of mutant IDH1 20-mer peptide subcutaneously with imiquimod. Measured with immunoSEQ multiplex PCR; TCRdb has only the in-frame clones, and not every one. Of 30,000 or so clones in the sample, approximately 78% are singletons; the top ten hold roughly 7.1%. This specimen was PBMCs, taken from a glioma patient whose treatment included an IDH1 peptide vaccine. The receptors come from a woman between 18 and 29 years old with glioma.

The V call is TRBV10-3, the J call TRBJ2-1; 11 bases fit TRBD1. Germline V lookup: CDR1 ENHRY, CDR2 SYGVKD. After removal of 7 bases from V and 4 bases from J, the junction contained 6 bases not matched to a gene. This CDR3 comprises 15 residues. CDR3 coding DNA: TGTGCCATCAATCCCGGGACAGGGGGATACAATGAGCAGTTCTTC. This sequence encodes CAINPGTGGYNEQFF.

This chain connects TRBV6-5 to TRBJ1-1; 10 bases line up with TRBD1. Germline V gene sequence: CDR1 MNHEY, CDR2 SVGAGI. With V trimmed by 6 bases and J by 5 bases, 6 bases remained unmatched. The CDR3 runs 14 residues. The chain's CDR3 is CASRDGTGVTEAFF. The CDR3 nucleotides are TGTGCCAGCAGAGACGGGACAGGGGTTACTGAAGCTTTCTTT.

As DNA, the CDR3 is TGTGCCAGCAGCTTAGTGGATGGTCGAACGGACACCATATATTTT. It yields the protein CASSLVDGRTDTIYF. V usage is TRBV7-2 and J usage is TRBJ1-3; D uncertain. The CDR3 contains 15 residues. CDR1 and CDR2 (germline): SGHTA, FQGNSA. The germline V and J ends were trimmed by 1 base and 8 bases, with 15 bases remaining between them.

The chain employs TRBV6-6 and TRBJ1-1; possible D gene TRBD1, 6 bases. With 0 bases removed from V and 5 bases from J, the gap between germline ends came to 13 bases. The CDR3 totals 15 residues. CDR1 is MNHNY, CDR2 SVGAGI, per germline (reference sequence). The CDR3 here is CASSYSGTYGTEAFF. The CDR3 nucleotides are TGTGCCAGCAGTTACTCAGGGACATATGGGACTGAAGCTTTCTTT.

V is TRBV7-6 and J is TRBJ2-7; no definite D call. The V gene's germline CDR1 is SGHVS and CDR2 FNYEAQ. CDR3 size: 10 residues. V was cut by 8 bases and J by 1 base, with 3 bases left in between. The CDR3 DNA reads TGTGCCAGCGGTTCCTACGAGCAGTACTTC. The encoded protein is CASGSYEQYF.

This chain joins TRBV29-1 and TRBJ2-3; D is uncertain. V was trimmed by 6 bases and J by 2 bases, leaving 18 bases between them. Germline CDR1 reads SQVTM; CDR2 reads ANQGSEA. CDR3 length: 15 amino acids. This CDR3 is CSVEQRWQATDTQYF. The CDR3, as DNA: TGCAGCGTCGAACAACGGTGGCAGGCCACAGATACGCAGTATTTT.

The chain is built from TRBV5-1 and TRBJ1-2; D is possibly TRBD1 (6 bases). The CDR3 runs 18 residues. Looked up from germline, CDR1 is SGHRS and CDR2 is YFSETQ. V lost 0 bases and J 6 bases, leaving 24 bases between the germline ends. CDR3 bases: TGCGCCAGCAGCTTGGGCCTTCAAAGGGGGGGCCGGACGGATGGCTACACCTTC. Amino acids: CASSLGLQRGGRTDGYTF.

V gene TRBV11-2 combines with J gene TRBJ2-7; D is unresolved. The CDR3 is made up of 15 amino acids. Trimming cost V 1 base and J 0 bases, with 10 bases left between them. Per germline, CDR1 SGHAT and CDR2 FQNNGV. CDR3 nucleotide sequence: TGTGCCAGCAGCTTAGTGGGCGGAAGCTCCTACGAGCAGTACTTC. The encoded protein is CASSLVGGSSYEQYF.

This chain joins TRBV19 and TRBJ2-7; 11 bases fit TRBD1. V shed 7 bases and J 3 bases; nucleotides not matched to a gene: 8. The CDR3 is 15 residues long. Germline assignment: CDR1 LNHDA and CDR2 SQIVND (reference sequence). In DNA form, the CDR3 reads TGTGCCAGTACTCCCCGGGGGACAGGGGGCTACGAGCAGTACTTC. This translates into CASTPRGTGGYEQYF. The whole variable domain, filled in from reference TRBV19 and TRBJ2-7, reads DGGITQSPKYLFRKEGQNVTLSCEQNLNHDAMYWYRQDPGQGLRLIYYSQIVNDFQKGDIAEGYSVSREKKESFPLTVTSAQKNPTAFYLCASTPRGTGGYEQYFGPGTRLTVT.

The chain couples TRBV5-1 to TRBJ1-2; no definite D call. V lost 0 bases and J lost 8, with 8 bases in between. CDR1 and CDR2 (germline): SGHRS, YFSETQ. This CDR3 has 12 amino acids. The DNA of the CDR3 is TGCGCCAGCAGCTTGGAGTTCTGGGGCTACACCTTC. Protein sequence: CASSLEFWGYTF.

The gene calls are TRBV29-1 and TRBJ2-1, with D maybe TRBD2 (6 bases). The CDR3 contains 13 residues. Germline V CDR1 and CDR2: SQVTM, ANQGSEA. With 4 bases removed from V and 9 bases from J, the gap between germline ends came to 16 bases. The CDR3 region has the DNA TGCAGCGTTGTTGAACGGGAGTACGGTGAGCAGTTCTTC. This sequence encodes CSVVEREYGEQFF.

This rearrangement joins TRBV30 to TRBJ1-1; no clear D gene. V gave up 1 base and J gave up 0 bases, with 6 bases separating them. Germline CDR1 reads GTSNPN; CDR2 reads SVGIG (reference sequence). This CDR3 has 13 residues. In DNA, the CDR3 is TGTGCCTGGAGTGACGGAGTGAACACTGAAGCTTTCTTT. Its protein is CAWSDGVNTEAFF.

J is TRBJ2-7 and V is TRBV28, with 10 bases that match TRBD2. J was trimmed by 6 bases and V by 5 bases; bases with no gene match: 16. This CDR3 comprises 17 residues. The germline CDR1 and CDR2 sequences are MDHEN and SYDVKM. CDR3 in amino acids: CASSGGLASLSFSEQYF. CDR3 in DNA: TGTGCCAGCAGTGGGGGACTAGCGTCCCTGAGTTTCTCCGAGCAGTACTTC. The variable domain in full, completed from reference TRBV28 and TRBJ2-7, reads DVKVTQSSRYLVKRTGEKVFLECVQDMDHENMFWYRQDPGLGLRLIYFSYDVKMKEKGDIPEGYSVSREKKERFSLILESASTNQTSMYLCASSGGLASLSFSEQYFGPGTRLTVT.

In its sample, this clone was seen a few times. This chain uses TRBV4-3 with TRBJ2-3, with 7 bases lining up with TRBD2. The CDR3 length is 18 residues. The germline V gene has CDR1 LGHNA and CDR2 YSLEER. The trim removed 0 bases at V and 1 base at J, leaving 10 bases unmatched. The CDR3 region is CASSQDMVGLAGTDTQYF. Written as DNA, the CDR3 is TGCGCCAGCAGCCAAGATATGGTGGGGCTAGCGGGCACAGATACGCAGTATTTT.

CDR3 nucleotide sequence: TGTGCCTGGAGAGGTTCGAGACAGCCTAGCACAGATACGCAGTATTTT. It translates to CAWRGSRQPSTDTQYF. The chain links TRBV30 to TRBJ2-3; maybe TRBD1 (5 bases). Trimming cost V 3 bases and J 0 bases, with 16 bases left between them. This CDR3 has 16 amino acids. Germline CDR1 GTSNPN, CDR2 SVGIG (reference sequence).

The rearrangement links TRBV7-3 to TRBJ2-5; no reliable D call. The V gene's germline CDR1 is SGHTA and CDR2 FQGTGA. V was clipped by 5 bases and J by 4 bases, with 11 bases between them. The CDR3 consists of 13 residues. This CDR3 is CASSPGSPETQYF. Here the CDR3 DNA reads TGTGCCAGCAGCCCAGGTAGTCCAGAGACCCAGTACTTC.